The present TCR beta chain was sequenced within a study of blood T cell repertoires in COVID-19. CDR1 MNHEY and CDR2 SVGAGI come from the germline V gene. Trimming pared 8 bases from V and 6 bases from J, leaving 11 bases between. The CDR3 is 13 residues long. Repertoires were generated with immunoSEQ multiplex PCR, while TCRdb's copy carries only in-frame clones and drops some. The data contain approximately 150,000 clones, about 88% of them seen just once; the ten biggest clones take up 2.5% to 3%. Sequencing was done on a sample of peripheral blood. This clonotype originated in a woman of 80 years or more with COVID-19, enrolled during active disease. The V gene is TRBV6-5, the J gene TRBJ1-6; D gene ambiguous. DNA of the CDR3: TGTGCCAGCTTGGTGACACTTAATTCACCCCTCCACTTT. Protein: CASLVTLNSPLHF.